This T cell receptor (beta chain) was profiled in a study of identical twins. TCRdb fed the 5' RACE reads into MiXCR, producing one record per CDR3 protein. The sample has about 260,000 distinct CDR3 sequences; about 7% are singletons. Study-wide results and caveats: Twin pairs had excess sharing that was weaker in beta out-of-frame sequences.

In this sample, this clonotype turned up many times. Antigen unknown. The CDR3 runs 15 residues. CDR1 is SNHLY and CDR2 is FYNNEI in the germline V gene. The V end was cut by 2 bases, the J end by 4 bases, with 14 bases between. Every sampled donor was Caucasian and healthy. These same data were also listed under a study on yellow fever vaccine responses in identical twins.

J is TRBJ2-5 and V is TRBV2; tentative D call: TRBD2 (5 bases). Sequencing was performed on memory (CD45RO+) T cells sorted from blood. The receptor was derived from a woman aged 18 to 35 in good health. The CDR3 region is CASSERSGGLETQYF. In DNA, the CDR3 is TGTGCCAGCAGTGAAAGGTCAGGCGGGTTAGAGACCCAGTACTTC.